Listed here is a single T cell receptor beta chain. Its specificity is unknown. The sample originates from a study of T cells in tumors after PD-1 blockade. Overall study: Some patients also took daily vismodegib 150 mg during anti-PD-1 treatment. General study findings and limits: Clonal replacement, not reinvigoration, is suggested for expanded exhausted CD8+ clones after therapy. Around 45% of tumor TCR clonotypes were also found in blood.

Sequencing used immunoSEQ multiplex PCR; TCRdb keeps in-frame clones, though not all of them. This table has about 3,700 clones, about two thirds appearing once. V lost 0 bases and J 5 bases, leaving 6 bases between the germline ends. The CDR3 extends over 14 amino acids. Looked up from germline, CDR1 is SGDLS and CDR2 is YYNGEE. The sequence derives from a human donor with basal cell carcinoma. This specimen was tumor tissue, taken before anti-PD-1 treatment. This chain uses TRBV9 with TRBJ1-6; D not certain. The CDR3 DNA sequence: TGTGCCAGCAGCGTAGGTTTTAATAATTCACCCCTCCACTTT. It codes for CASSVGFNNSPLHF.